The rows below give T cell receptor beta chains drawn from one sample of a study of blood T cell repertoires in COVID-19. Data came from immunoSEQ multiplex PCR; TCRdb stores just in-frame clones and leaves some out. The sample contains about 340,000 clones, 80% to 90% of which appear only once. Sequenced material: PBMCs or T cells enriched from blood (not recorded which). Every receptor here comes from a woman between 35 and 50 years old with acute COVID-19. CDR3s include the opening cysteine and the closing phenylalanine or tryptophan. Fields, in order: CDR3 length, V gene, J gene, clone size, D gene, CDR3 DNA, CDR3 protein. A D gene is named only where the DNA matches it firmly. Size values are once, few and many counts, or a class for expanded clones, and some rows have none.

cdr3_length: 15
v_call: TRBV27
j_call: TRBJ2-5
clone_size: .
d_call: TRBD1
cdr3_nt: TGTGCCAGCAGTAAGAACAGGGGGCCGGGAGAGACCCAGTACTTC
cdr3_aa: CASSKNRGPGETQYF

cdr3_length: 17
v_call: TRBV28
j_call: TRBJ2-7
clone_size: once
d_call: TRBD2
cdr3_nt: TGTGCCAGCAGTACACCGGCGCTGGGGAGGGTTGGCAACGAGCAGTACTTC
cdr3_aa: CASSTPALGRVGNEQYF

cdr3_length: 15
v_call: TRBV25-1
j_call: TRBJ1-1
clone_size: .
d_call: TRBD1
cdr3_nt: TGTGCCAGCAGAAGGAGGGGACAGATGAACACTGAAGCTTTCTTT
cdr3_aa: CASRRRGQMNTEAFF

cdr3_length: 19
v_call: TRBV21-1
j_call: TRBJ2-6
clone_size: .
d_call: .
cdr3_nt: TGTGCCAGCAGCAAAGCGAAGGACAGGTCGCTCTCTGGGGCCAACGTCCTGACTTTC
cdr3_aa: CASSKAKDRSLSGANVLTF

cdr3_length: 15
v_call: TRBV5-4
j_call: TRBJ1-6
clone_size: .
d_call: .
cdr3_nt: TGTGCCAGCAGCTCACAGGGTCGGATGAATTCACCCCTCCACTTT
cdr3_aa: CASSSQGRMNSPLHF

cdr3_length: 15
v_call: TRBV6-5
j_call: TRBJ2-3
clone_size: .
d_call: TRBD2
cdr3_nt: TGTGCCAGCAGTTTCGGTCTAGCGGGCACAGATACGCAGTATTTT
cdr3_aa: CASSFGLAGTDTQYF

cdr3_length: 16
v_call: TRBV4-3
j_call: TRBJ1-3
clone_size: .
d_call: .
cdr3_nt: TGCGCCAGCAGCCAAGAGGCCTTACACTCTGGAAACACCATATATTTT
cdr3_aa: CASSQEALHSGNTIYF

cdr3_length: 16
v_call: TRBV5-1
j_call: TRBJ2-1
clone_size: .
d_call: .
cdr3_nt: TGCGCCAGCAGCTTGGCGGAACAGAGCTCCTACAATGAGCAGTTCTTC
cdr3_aa: CASSLAEQSSYNEQFF

cdr3_length: 13
v_call: TRBV7-9
j_call: TRBJ1-1
clone_size: .
d_call: TRBD1
cdr3_nt: TGTGCCAGCAGCTCCGACAGGGGAGCAGGGGCTTTCTTT
cdr3_aa: CASSSDRGAGAFF

cdr3_length: 16
v_call: TRBV15
j_call: TRBJ2-3
clone_size: .
d_call: TRBD2
cdr3_nt: TGTGCCACCAGCGCCACTAGCGGACGAAGCACAGATACGCAGTATTTT
cdr3_aa: CATSATSGRSTDTQYF

cdr3_length: 10
v_call: TRBV20-1
j_call: TRBJ1-1
clone_size: .
d_call: TRBD1
cdr3_nt: TGCAGTGCTCGACAGGGAGAAGCTTTCTTT
cdr3_aa: CSARQGEAFF

cdr3_length: 14
v_call: TRBV4-2
j_call: TRBJ1-3
clone_size: once
d_call: TRBD1
cdr3_nt: TGTGCCAGCAGCCAAATAGGGGGCGGAAACACCATATATTTT
cdr3_aa: CASSQIGGGNTIYF

cdr3_length: 13
v_call: TRBV6-5
j_call: TRBJ2-5
clone_size: .
d_call: .
cdr3_nt: TGTGCCAGCACGGCAGGTTTTCAAGAGACCCAGTACTTC
cdr3_aa: CASTAGFQETQYF

cdr3_length: 14
v_call: TRBV5-1
j_call: TRBJ2-7
clone_size: once
d_call: .
cdr3_nt: TGCGCCAGCAGCTCTGGACAAAGGACCTACGAGCAGTACTTC
cdr3_aa: CASSSGQRTYEQYF